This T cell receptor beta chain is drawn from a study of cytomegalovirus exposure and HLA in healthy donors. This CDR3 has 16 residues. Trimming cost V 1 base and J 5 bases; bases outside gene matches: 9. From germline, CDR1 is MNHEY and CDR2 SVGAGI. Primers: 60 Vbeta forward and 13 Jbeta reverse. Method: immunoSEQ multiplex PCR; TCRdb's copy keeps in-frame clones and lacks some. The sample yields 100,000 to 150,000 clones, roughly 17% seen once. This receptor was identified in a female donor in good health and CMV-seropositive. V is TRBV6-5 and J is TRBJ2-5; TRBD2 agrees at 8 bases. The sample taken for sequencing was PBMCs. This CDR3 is CASSYFPPGGVETQYF. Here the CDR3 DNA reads TGTGCCAGCAGTTACTTCCCTCCGGGGGGGGTGGAGACCCAGTACTTC.